Listed here are 2 T cell receptor beta chains from one sample, sequenced in a study of cytomegalovirus exposure and HLA in healthy donors. It was with 60 Vbeta and 13 Jbeta primers that the PCR ran. TCRdb keeps only in-frame clones here, not all; method: immunoSEQ multiplex PCR. In the table there are approximately 92,000 clones, around 81% of which are singletons. Sequencing was performed on PBMCs. These receptors all come from a woman in her seventies in good health and CMV-seropositive.

The chain combines TRBV19 with TRBJ2-7; 8 bases agree with TRBD1. This CDR3 spans 13 amino acids. Trimming cost V 3 bases and J 5 bases; bases outside gene matches: 3. Germline V lookup: CDR1 LNHDA, CDR2 SQIVND (reference sequence). The CDR3 nucleotides read TGTGCCAGTAGTATCCAGGGGGCGCACGAGCAGTACTTC. Amino acid sequence: CASSIQGAHEQYF. Using reference TRBV19 and TRBJ2-7 for the parts outside the CDR3, the full variable domain is DGGITQSPKYLFRKEGQNVTLSCEQNLNHDAMYWYRQDPGQGLRLIYYSQIVNDFQKGDIAEGYSVSREKKESFPLTVTSAQKNPTAFYLCASSIQGAHEQYFGPGTRLTVT.

The J gene is TRBJ1-2, the V gene TRBV7-2; weak D call: TRBD1 (5 bases). This CDR3 is built from 12 residues. From germline, CDR1 is SGHTA and CDR2 FQGNSA. Trimming removed 5 bases at V and 8 bases at J, with 12 bases between. This chain's CDR3 is CASSLQGIGYTF. DNA for the CDR3: TGTGCCAGCAGCCTCCAGGGAATAGGCTACACCTTC.